This passage covers 26 T cell receptor beta chains from one sample sequenced in a study of T cells in Graves' hyperthyroidism and ophthalmopathy. RNA transcripts served as the template for amplifying TCR beta CDR3 regions. The HTBI primer set served for first-round RT-PCR of the TCR CDR3. Using its own MiXCR run on the multiplex PCR reads, TCRdb lists one record per CDR3 protein. The table has hundreds of thousands of distinct CDR3 sequences, less than 20% seen once. The sample comprised blood. All receptors come from a man aged 45 to 65 with Graves' ophthalmopathy.

The rearrangement uses TRBV7-3 and TRBJ2-1, with unresolved D. The ends were cut back, 5 bases at V and 8 bases at J, with 13 bases in the middle. Germline V gives CDR1 SGHTA, CDR2 FQGTGA. The CDR3 loop spans 13 amino acids. CDR3 nucleotide sequence: TGTGCCAGCAGCCAAGGTTTTGGTGATGAGCAGTTCTTC. Its protein product is CASSQGFGDEQFF.

The sample holds a few counts of this clonotype. This may arise from a read error, as a much more abundant clone is one base away. This sequence joins TRBV7-2 and TRBJ2-7; the D is unclear. CDR3 length: 11 residues. Deletions cut 6 bases from V and 2 bases from J, with 5 bases between. CDR1 and CDR2 from the germline V gene are SGHTA and FQGNSA. CDR3 coding DNA: TGTGCCAGCAGACAGACCTACGAGCAGTACTTC. It yields the protein CASRQTYEQYF. Together with reference TRBV7-2 and TRBJ2-7, the CDR3 gives the full variable domain: GAGVSQSPSNKVTEKGKDVELRCDPISGHTALYWYRQSLGQGLEFLIYFQGNSAPDKSGLPSDRFSAERTGGSVSTLTIQRTQQEDSAVYLCASRQTYEQYFGPGTRLTVT.

The chain is built from TRBV3-1 and TRBJ1-2, with 7 bases lining up with TRBD1. This CDR3 contains 14 residues. Per germline, CDR1 LGHDT and CDR2 YNNKEL (reference sequence). With V trimmed by 1 base and J by 7 bases, 6 bases remained unmatched. The chain's CDR3 is CASSQATGVVGYTF. DNA for the CDR3: TGTGCCAGCAGCCAAGCCACAGGGGTGGTTGGCTACACCTTC.

The chain uses TRBV28 and TRBJ2-7; a possible D gene is TRBD1 (5 bases). The CDR3 has 14 residues. The germline V gene encodes CDR1 MDHEN and CDR2 SYDVKM. V gave up 3 bases and J gave up 2 bases, with 11 bases separating them. In DNA form, the CDR3 reads TGTGCCAGCAGTTTCGGCAGGGCCCCCTACGAGCAGTACTTC. Translating it yields CASSFGRAPYEQYF.

The chain combines TRBV6-1 with TRBJ2-3; the D is unclear. CDR3 length: 14 residues. The germline gives CDR1 MNHNS, CDR2 SASEGT. Trimming pared 1 base from V and 2 bases from J, leaving 7 bases between. CDR3 in DNA: TGTGCCAGCAGTGAAGGTGGCTCCACAGATACGCAGTATTTT. This codes for CASSEGGSTDTQYF.

This clonotype was observed at least ten times. The rearrangement joins TRBV15 to TRBJ2-1, with 7 bases matching TRBD2. Germline CDR1 and CDR2: LNHNV and YYDKDF (reference sequence). V shed 1 base and J 1 base; nucleotides not matched to a gene: 7. CDR3 length: 17 amino acids. The CDR3 sequence is CATSRVYREDSYNEQFF. In DNA, the CDR3 is TGTGCCACCAGCAGAGTTTATCGGGAGGATTCCTACAATGAGCAGTTCTTC.

This clonotype was detected ten times or more. The V gene is TRBV7-2, the J gene TRBJ2-5; 9 bases agree with TRBD2. Germline V gives CDR1 SGHTA, CDR2 FQGNSA. Germline trimming cut 3 bases from V and 6 bases from J; bases unmatched to any gene: 8. There are 15 residues in the CDR3. For the CDR3, the DNA is TGTGCCAGCAGCTTTGGGGCGGGAGGGGCAAAGACCCAGTACTTC. It encodes CASSFGAGGAKTQYF.

This clonotype was picked up a small number of times. The genes are TRBV3-1 and TRBJ1-5; D gene ambiguous. CDR3 size: 16 residues. From germline, CDR1 is LGHDT and CDR2 YNNKEL (reference sequence). Trimming cost V 0 bases and J 4 bases, with 13 bases left between them. The CDR3: CASSQDPVSKNQPQHF. For the CDR3, the DNA is TGTGCCAGCAGCCAAGACCCGGTCAGTAAGAATCAGCCCCAGCATTTT.

Concerning this clonotype: This clone may be a read error of a much larger clone one base away. J is TRBJ2-7 and V is TRBV7-3; D not certain. CDR1 and CDR2 from the germline V gene are SGHTA and FQGTGA. This CDR3 has 14 residues. V was clipped by 4 bases and J by 2 bases, with 12 bases between them. The CDR3 DNA reads TGTGCCAGCAGCTCTTCAGTGGGTCCCTACGAGCAGTACTTC. This codes for CASSSSVGPYEQYF.

The CDR3 DNA sequence: TGTGCCAGCAGTGTACAGTCAACTAATGAAAAACTGTTTTTT. Its translation: CASSVQSTNEKLFF. This chain uses TRBV6-1 with TRBJ1-4; D remains ambiguous. Trimming took 4 bases from V and 0 from J, leaving 6 bases between them. Germline V CDR1 and CDR2: MNHNS, SASEGT. This CDR3 region has 14 residues.

The chain is built from TRBV18 and TRBJ2-3; no clear D. CDR1 is KGHSH, CDR2 LQKENI, per germline. This CDR3 spans 15 amino acids. V lost 8 bases and J 4 bases, leaving 19 bases between the germline ends. The chain's CDR3 is CASPPTQLPADTQYF. The CDR3 nucleotides are TGTGCCAGCCCCCCCACCCAGCTACCCGCAGATACGCAGTATTTT.

There are many counts of this clonotype. The V gene is TRBV20-1, the J gene TRBJ1-1; 11 nucleotides match TRBD1. Germline V gives CDR1 DFQATT, CDR2 SNEGSKA (reference sequence). The CDR3 runs 14 residues. The CDR3 region has the DNA TGCAGCCACTCTAGGGGACAGGGGGACACTGAAGCTTTCTTT. This translates into CSHSRGQGDTEAFF.

J is TRBJ2-7 and V is TRBV28, with D unresolved. With 5 bases removed from V and 0 bases from J, the gap between germline ends came to 14 bases. CDR3 length: 15 amino acids. The germline V gene has CDR1 MDHEN and CDR2 SYDVKM. Written as DNA, the CDR3 is TGTGCCAGCAGTGACACTCAGATTCACTCCTACGAGCAGTACTTC. It yields the protein CASSDTQIHSYEQYF.

At least ten counts were recorded for this clonotype. The chain links TRBV20-1 to TRBJ1-1; no clear D gene. The germline gives CDR1 DFQATT, CDR2 SNEGSKA (reference sequence). The V and J ends lost 7 bases and 1 base respectively, with 10 bases between them. The CDR3 runs 12 residues. The CDR3: CSGGSGNTEAFF. The CDR3 DNA sequence: TGCAGTGGTGGATCGGGGAACACTGAAGCTTTCTTT.

This clonotype was seen repeatedly, ten times or more. V and J are TRBV6-5 and TRBJ2-1; 7 bases are a match to TRBD2. The CDR3 consists of 15 residues. Germline V gives CDR1 MNHEY, CDR2 SVGAGI. V trimming: 2 bases; J trimming: 8 bases; junction bases outside the gene matches: 9. Here the CDR3 reads CASSYAAGRPDEQFF. CDR3 nucleotides: TGTGCCAGCAGTTACGCAGCGGGAAGGCCGGATGAGCAGTTCTTC.

There are many counts of this clonotype. This rearrangement joins TRBV30 to TRBJ1-5; possibly TRBD1 for D (5 bases). The CDR3 spans 13 residues. The germline V gene has CDR1 GTSNPN and CDR2 SVGIG (reference sequence). V lost 4 bases and J 3 bases, leaving 10 bases between the germline ends. CDR3 nucleotide sequence: TGTGCCTGGACAACAGGATACAATCAGCCCCAGCATTTT. Translation gives CAWTTGYNQPQHF.

This clonotype has only a few counts. The genes are TRBV20-1 and TRBJ1-5, with D possibly TRBD1 on 5 matching bases. The V gene lost 5 bases and the J gene lost 3 bases, with 14 bases spanning the gap. Per the germline V gene, CDR1 is DFQATT and CDR2 is SNEGSKA (reference sequence). The length of the CDR3 is 14 residues. The CDR3 protein is CSAPRTGANQPQHF. In DNA form, the CDR3 reads TGCAGTGCTCCCCGGACCGGGGCCAATCAGCCCCAGCATTTT.

This clonotype was detected ten times or more. The chain recombines TRBV28 with TRBJ1-5; the D is unclear. Germline V CDR1 and CDR2: MDHEN, SYDVKM. Trimming pared 5 bases from V and 2 bases from J, leaving 13 bases between. The CDR3 is made up of 15 amino acids. The CDR3, as DNA: TGTGCCAGCAGTACGGGAGGCGCTGGCAATCAGCCCCAGCATTTT. Translating gives CASSTGGAGNQPQHF.

V gene TRBV7-8 combines with J gene TRBJ2-7, with D possibly matching TRBD1 (6 bases). CDR1 is SGHVS and CDR2 is FQNEAQ in the germline V gene. The CDR3 spans 22 residues. V lost 0 bases to trimming and J lost 3 bases, with 33 bases between them. This CDR3 reads CASSLASSVKIPGTRIFYEQYF. The CDR3, as DNA: TGTGCCAGCAGCTTAGCGTCCTCGGTGAAAATACCCGGGACACGGATCTTCTACGAGCAGTACTTC.

A few counts support this clonotype. The V and J genes are TRBV9 and TRBJ2-2; D unclear. The CDR3 is 13 residues long. V dropped 4 bases and J dropped 4 bases, with 8 bases sitting between them. In germline, CDR1 is SGDLS, CDR2 YYNGEE. CDR3: CASSLHGTGELFF. As DNA, the CDR3 is TGTGCCAGCAGCCTCCACGGCACCGGGGAGCTGTTTTTT.

The sample holds a few counts of this clonotype. V usage is TRBV4-1 and J usage is TRBJ2-2; 12 bases line up with TRBD2. CDR3 length: 16 residues. V was clipped by 4 bases and J by 1 base; unmatched bases: 1. Per germline, CDR1 MGHRA and CDR2 YSYEKL. CDR3 residues: CASSRTSGENTGELFF. The CDR3 nucleotides read TGCGCCAGCAGCCGGACTAGCGGGGAGAACACCGGGGAGCTGTTTTTT.

This clonotype was recorded at least ten times. The gene calls are TRBV12-3 or TRBV12-4 and TRBJ1-5; weak D call: TRBD1 (6 bases). Trimming removed 6 bases from V and 3 bases from J, with 18 bases in between. The CDR3 runs 16 residues. In DNA form, the CDR3 reads TGTGCCAGCAGCCTTTCGCAGGGGAGAGCCAATCAGCCCCAGCATTTT. Encoded protein: CASSLSQGRANQPQHF.

This clonotype was seen repeatedly, ten times or more. The chain joins TRBV28 to TRBJ1-1; D is undetermined. V was pared by 5 bases and J by 8 bases, with 9 bases between. Germline values: CDR1 MDHEN, CDR2 SYDVKM. This CDR3 has 11 amino acids. For the CDR3, the DNA is TGTGCCAGCAGTGGACTTTCCGAAGCTTTCTTT. This encodes CASSGLSEAFF.

This clonotype was recorded many times. Sequence at one end of the junction differs from germline and may be a read error. This chain links TRBV11-2 with TRBJ2-3, with D possibly TRBD2 on 5 matching bases. Germline lookup yields CDR1 SGHAT and CDR2 FQNNGV. The CDR3 extends over 15 amino acids. CDR3 sequence: CASSLELADTDTQYF. The CDR3 DNA is TGTGCCAGCAGCCTAGAGCTAGCCGACACAGATACGCAGTATTTT.

This clonotype appeared many times. The CDR3 here is CASKGTYEQYF. Here the CDR3 DNA reads TGTGCCAGCAAAGGGACCTACGAGCAGTACTTC. The rearrangement links TRBV2 to TRBJ2-7, with unresolved D. V was pared by 7 bases and J by 2 bases, with 6 bases between. This CDR3 spans 11 amino acids. Germline CDR1 is SNHLY and CDR2 is FYNNEI.

Worth noting for this clonotype: This clone may be a read error of a much larger clone one base away. This rearrangement joins TRBV28 to TRBJ1-2, with D unresolved. Germline CDR1 and CDR2: MDHEN and SYDVKM. V lost 6 bases to trimming and J lost 7 bases, with 15 bases between them. This CDR3 region has 13 residues. The CDR3 DNA is TGTGCCAGCAGATTGGAGGGCAGCTGTGGCTACACCTTC. Its translation is CASRLEGSCGYTF.